This is a list of T cell receptor beta chains from one sample in a study of OX40 agonist ivuxolimab in advanced cancers. The table came from immunoSEQ multiplex PCR; TCRdb's copy has only in-frame clones and leaves some out. The sample includes 35,000 to 40,000 clones, approximately 79% of them seen just once. Sequencing used CD4+ or CD8+ T cells sorted from blood, obtained in a trial of the OX40 agonist ivuxolimab. These receptors were taken from an adult with an advanced solid tumor such as melanoma, head and neck, liver or kidney cancer. Each CDR3 is given with its conserved first and last residue. D genes are given only for firm matches. Not all rows give a size; the values are once, few, many and, for expanded clones, a class.

size: once; J: TRBJ2-2; V: TRBV7-8; D: .; DNA: TGTGCCAGCAGCTTAGGTCGGCGGGACACCGGGGAGCTGTTTTTT; CDR3: CASSLGRRDTGELFF
size: .; J: TRBJ2-5; V: TRBV7-2; D: .; DNA: TGTGCCAGCAGCAGCGCCGTGGGGGCGGCAGAGACCCAGTACTTC; CDR3: CASSSAVGAAETQYF
size: .; J: TRBJ2-5; V: TRBV4-3; D: .; DNA: TGCGCCAGCAGGCAGGGCCTCGGGGAGCAGTACTTC; CDR3: CASRQGLGEQYF
size: .; J: TRBJ1-1; V: TRBV5-6; D: .; DNA: TGTGCCAGCAGCCTTGGGGGGAACACTGAAGCTTTCTTT; CDR3: CASSLGGNTEAFF
size: .; J: TRBJ1-1; V: TRBV13; D: .; DNA: TGTGCCAGCAGCGCTAGGCAGGGGCCGAGACTTGAAGCTTTCTTT; CDR3: CASSARQGPRLEAFF
size: once; J: TRBJ1-4; V: TRBV15; D: .; DNA: TGTGCCACCAGCAGAGGTGTCGGAACTAATGAAAAACTGTTTTTT; CDR3: CATSRGVGTNEKLFF
size: .; J: TRBJ1-1; V: TRBV7-2; D: TRBD1; DNA: TGTGCCAGCAGCTTAGTCTTGGGGACAGTGAACACTGAAGCTTTCTTT; CDR3: CASSLVLGTVNTEAFF
size: .; J: TRBJ2-7; V: TRBV14; D: TRBD1; DNA: TGTGCCAGCAGCCTATGGGACAGTTCCTACGAGCAGTACTTC; CDR3: CASSLWDSSYEQYF
size: .; J: TRBJ1-3; V: TRBV5-1; D: TRBD1; DNA: TGCGCCAGCAGCGTGACAGGGGGCGGTGGAAACACCATATATTTT; CDR3: CASSVTGGGGNTIYF
size: .; J: TRBJ2-7; V: TRBV30; D: TRBD2; DNA: TGTGCCTGGAGCCCGACGGGACTAGCGGGACTGAAGTCCTACGAGCAGTACTTC; CDR3: CAWSPTGLAGLKSYEQYF
size: .; J: TRBJ1-2; V: TRBV18; D: .; DNA: TGTGCCAGCTCACCAGAGAGGGACAATGGCTACACCTTC; CDR3: CASSPERDNGYTF
size: .; J: TRBJ1-1; V: TRBV10-1; D: .; DNA: TGCGCCACGACGCGGCAGGGGAACACTGAAGCTTTCTTT; CDR3: CATTRQGNTEAFF
size: medium-sized; J: TRBJ1-5; V: TRBV4-1; D: TRBD1; DNA: TGCGCCAGCAGCCCAAAGGTAGGGACAGGGTTCAATAGCAATCAGCCCCAGCATTTT; CDR3: CASSPKVGTGFNSNQPQHF
size: .; J: TRBJ2-7; V: TRBV7-9; D: .; DNA: TGTGCCAGCAGCTTAGTAACCCACCCCACCTACGAGCAGTACTTC; CDR3: CASSLVTHPTYEQYF
size: .; J: TRBJ2-1; V: TRBV9; D: .; DNA: TGTGCCAGCAGCGTAGCGTGGGATGAGCAGTTCTTC; CDR3: CASSVAWDEQFF
size: .; J: TRBJ2-1; V: TRBV18; D: .; DNA: TGTGCCAGCTCACCTCTGGACCAGCACAATGAGCAGTTCTTC; CDR3: CASSPLDQHNEQFF
size: .; J: TRBJ1-2; V: TRBV2; D: .; DNA: TGTGCCAGCAGTGGGACCTATGGCTACACCTTC; CDR3: CASSGTYGYTF
size: .; J: TRBJ1-2; V: TRBV30; D: .; DNA: TGTGCCTGGAGCCGGGGGGCTAACTATGGCTACACCTTC; CDR3: CAWSRGANYGYTF
size: .; J: TRBJ2-2; V: TRBV29-1; D: .; DNA: TGCAGCGTTGCCCCAGGTTCCGGGGAGCTGTTTTTT; CDR3: CSVAPGSGELFF
size: .; J: TRBJ2-5; V: TRBV7-8; D: TRBD2; DNA: TGTGCCAGCAGCTTGACTAGCGGGCAACAAGAGACCCAGTACTTC; CDR3: CASSLTSGQQETQYF
size: .; J: TRBJ2-7; V: TRBV13; D: .; DNA: TGTGCCAGCAGCCCTGAGGGGCTCTACGAGCAGTACTTC; CDR3: CASSPEGLYEQYF
size: .; J: TRBJ2-1; V: TRBV11-2; D: TRBD2; DNA: TGTGCCAGCAGCCAGGGACTAGCGGGAGATGAGCAGTTCTTC; CDR3: CASSQGLAGDEQFF
size: .; J: TRBJ1-1; V: TRBV6-6; D: .; DNA: TGTGCCAGCAGTTACTCTACACCGATGAACACTGAAGCTTTCTTT; CDR3: CASSYSTPMNTEAFF
size: .; J: TRBJ2-5; V: TRBV2; D: .; DNA: TGTGCCAGCAGGGATTCAATAGAGACCCAGTACTTC; CDR3: CASRDSIETQYF
size: .; J: TRBJ2-1; V: TRBV7-7; D: TRBD2; DNA: TGTGCCAGCAGCCTTGAACCGGGACTAGTCTTAAGTGAGCAGTTCTTC; CDR3: CASSLEPGLVLSEQFF
size: .; J: TRBJ2-1; V: TRBV12-5; D: TRBD2; DNA: TGTGCTAGTGGCTTGCGAACGGCGGGAGCAGATAACAATGAGCAGTTCTTC; CDR3: CASGLRTAGADNNEQFF
size: .; J: TRBJ1-1; V: TRBV5-1; D: TRBD1; DNA: TGCGCCAGCAGCTTGCAGGGGGCGGTTGACACTGAAGCTTTCTTT; CDR3: CASSLQGAVDTEAFF
size: once; J: TRBJ1-2; V: TRBV7-6; D: .; DNA: TGTGCCAGCAGCCCCCGGACTGACAACTATGGCTACACCTTC; CDR3: CASSPRTDNYGYTF
size: .; J: TRBJ2-7; V: TRBV10-3; D: .; DNA: TGTGCCAGCAGAACCTCAGGGGTACCCTACGAGCAGTACTTC; CDR3: CASRTSGVPYEQYF
size: .; J: TRBJ2-7; V: TRBV5-6; D: .; DNA: TGTGCCAGCAGCCACCCCGGGTCCAACTACGAGCAGTACTTC; CDR3: CASSHPGSNYEQYF
size: .; J: TRBJ1-1; V: TRBV27; D: TRBD1; DNA: TGTGCCAGCAGTACTCGACAGGGGTTTTTGGACACTGAAGCTTTCTTT; CDR3: CASSTRQGFLDTEAFF
size: once; J: TRBJ2-2; V: TRBV5-1; D: .; DNA: TGCGCCAGTGGCCGGGACACCGAAACCGGGGAGCTGTTTTTT; CDR3: CASGRDTETGELFF
size: .; J: TRBJ1-5; V: TRBV7-8; D: TRBD1; DNA: TGTGCCAGCAGGGCCGACAGGGGGGCCCAGCCCCAGCATTTT; CDR3: CASRADRGAQPQHF
size: .; J: TRBJ1-4; V: TRBV19; D: TRBD1; DNA: TGTGCCAGTCTGGACAGGGGTGGTACTAATGAAAAACTGTTTTTT; CDR3: CASLDRGGTNEKLFF
size: .; J: TRBJ2-7; V: TRBV4-1; D: TRBD1; DNA: TGCGCCAGCAGCGCTTACAGGGCAGGGGGCGAGCAGTACTTC; CDR3: CASSAYRAGGEQYF
size: .; J: TRBJ2-7; V: TRBV4-3; D: TRBD2; DNA: TGCGCCAGCAGCCAGGGACTAGCGGGAGTTCAGTCCTACGAGCAGTACTTC; CDR3: CASSQGLAGVQSYEQYF
size: once; J: TRBJ2-2; V: TRBV7-2; D: TRBD1; DNA: TGTGCCAGCAGCCGAGACAGGGGGCGGGACGGGGAGCTGTTTTTT; CDR3: CASSRDRGRDGELFF
size: .; J: TRBJ2-7; V: TRBV19; D: TRBD2; DNA: TGTGCCAGTAGTGAGACTAGCGATACCTACGAGCAGTACTTC; CDR3: CASSETSDTYEQYF
size: .; J: TRBJ2-2; V: TRBV27; D: .; DNA: TGTGCCAGCAGTTTAAAGGGGGCCGGGGAGCTGTTTTTT; CDR3: CASSLKGAGELFF
size: few; J: TRBJ2-7; V: TRBV18; D: .; DNA: TGTGCCAGCTCACAAGGGACACACGAGCAGTACTTC; CDR3: CASSQGTHEQYF
size: .; J: TRBJ1-1; V: TRBV7-2; D: .; DNA: TGTGCCAGCAGCTTAGCGCTATCGCGTCGCACTGAAGCTTTCTTT; CDR3: CASSLALSRRTEAFF
size: few; J: TRBJ1-1; V: TRBV7-9; D: .; DNA: TGTGCCAGCAGCTTAGCCCTGGGCCTCCACACTGAAGCTTTCTTT; CDR3: CASSLALGLHTEAFF
size: .; J: TRBJ2-7; V: TRBV6-5; D: TRBD2; DNA: TGTGCCAGCAGCCCAGCGGGAGCACCCTCCTACGAGCAGTACTTC; CDR3: CASSPAGAPSYEQYF